Described below is a single T cell receptor beta chain sequence and its context. Its target is unknown. This entry comes from a study of cytomegalovirus exposure and HLA in healthy donors. Study observations and caveats: The classifier was said to identify cytomegalovirus status with high specificity and sensitivity.

When sampled, the donors appeared nominally healthy, though they likely had unrecorded immune exposures. The CDR3 covers 12 residues. V was clipped by 3 bases and J by 6 bases, with 10 bases between them. Primers for the PCR totalled 60 Vbeta and 13 Jbeta. Libraries were prepared by immunoSEQ multiplex PCR; TCRdb keeps only in-frame clonotypes and omits some of them. The table includes about 170,000 clones, 70% to 90% detected once. The origin of this receptor is a woman aged 18-29 years in good health and CMV-seronegative. The sample taken for sequencing was PBMCs. The rearrangement links TRBV5-3 to TRBJ2-7, with D uncertain. TRBV5-3 belongs to the ORF category, with a function that is uncertain. In DNA form, the CDR3 reads TGTGCCAGAAGCTCACCCCGGTGCGAGCAGTACTTC. Protein product: CARSSPRCEQYF.